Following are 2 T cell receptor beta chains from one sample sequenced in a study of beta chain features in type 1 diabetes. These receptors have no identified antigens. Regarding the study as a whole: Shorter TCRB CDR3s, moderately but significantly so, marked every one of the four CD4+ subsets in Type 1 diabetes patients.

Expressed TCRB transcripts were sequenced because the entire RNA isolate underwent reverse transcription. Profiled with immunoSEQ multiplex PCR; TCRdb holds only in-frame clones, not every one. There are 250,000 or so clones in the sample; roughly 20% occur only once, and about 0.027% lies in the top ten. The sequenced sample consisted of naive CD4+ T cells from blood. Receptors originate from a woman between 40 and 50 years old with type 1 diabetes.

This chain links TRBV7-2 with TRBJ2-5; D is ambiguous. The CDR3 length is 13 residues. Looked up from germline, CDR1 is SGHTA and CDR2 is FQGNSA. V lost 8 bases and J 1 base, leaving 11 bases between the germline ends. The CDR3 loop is CASCRGTQETQYF. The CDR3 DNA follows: TGTGCCAGCTGCCGTGGCACCCAAGAGACCCAGTACTTC.

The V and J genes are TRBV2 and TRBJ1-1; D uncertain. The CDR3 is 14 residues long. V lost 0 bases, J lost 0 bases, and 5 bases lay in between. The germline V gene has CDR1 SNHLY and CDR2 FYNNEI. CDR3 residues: CASSEAALNTEAFF. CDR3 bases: TGTGCCAGCAGTGAAGCCGCGTTGAACACTGAAGCTTTCTTT.